These T cell receptor beta chains were read from a single sample in a study of CD8 T cells in Susac syndrome. One entry per CDR3 protein, called by TCRdb with MiXCR from the immunoSEQ multiplex PCR reads. The sample gives some 180,000 distinct CDR3 sequences, about 94% of which show up once; approximately 0.1% is in the top ten. Sequenced sample: CD4+ T cells from PBMCs. The origin of the receptors is a human donor in good health. CDR3s include the opening cysteine and the closing phenylalanine or tryptophan. D genes are given only for firm matches. The size of a clone is reported for some rows only, either as once, few or many, or as a class for expanded clones.

j_gene	abundance	d_gene	v_gene	CDR3nt	CDR3aa
TRBJ2-3	once	TRBD2	TRBV2	TGTGCCAGCAGGGGGCCTACACTAGCGCACGGCACAGATACGCAGTATTTT	CASRGPTLAHGTDTQYF
TRBJ2-5	.	.	TRBV5-1	TGCGCCAGCAGCCTCGGGGGAGGGACCCAGTACTTC	CASSLGGGTQYF
TRBJ2-3	.	TRBD2	TRBV3-1	TGTGCCAGCAGCCCAAAGCGGGGGCGCACAGATACGCAGTATTTT	CASSPKRGRTDTQYF
TRBJ2-5	.	.	TRBV5-1	TGCGCCAGCAGCACCACACAAGGAGTTAGGGAGACCCAGTACTTC	CASSTTQGVRETQYF
TRBJ2-2	.	.	TRBV3-1	TGTGCCAGCAGCCCCCGCGTCGGCGGGGAGCTGTTTTTT	CASSPRVGGELFF
TRBJ2-2	.	.	TRBV19	TGTGCCAGTATTCACACCAGGGACGCTACGAACACCGGGGAGCTGTTTTTT	CASIHTRDATNTGELFF
TRBJ1-2	.	.	TRBV18	TGTGCCAGCTCACCACTTGACGGAAGGTCTTCTAACTATGGCTACACCTTC	CASSPLDGRSSNYGYTF
TRBJ2-3	.	TRBD2	TRBV20-1	TGCAGTGCTAGGGGGGGGTACAGGCCCTCAGTGGATACGCAGTATTTT	CSARGGYRPSVDTQYF
TRBJ2-3	few	TRBD2	TRBV24-1	TGTGCCACCAGTGACCGACGGGGGGGCCTCGCAGATACGCAGTATTTT	CATSDRRGGLADTQYF
TRBJ2-3	.	.	TRBV9	TGTGCCAGCAGCGTAGGCGAACGACTGGGAGTGTATACGCAGTATTTT	CASSVGERLGVYTQYF
TRBJ1-1	.	.	TRBV18	TGTGCCAGCTCACCAAGGGGCAACACTGAAGCTTTCTTT	CASSPRGNTEAFF
TRBJ1-6	once	.	TRBV28	TGTGCCAGCAGTTTAAGCAGGTTCAATTCACCCCTCCACTTT	CASSLSRFNSPLHF
TRBJ1-5	.	.	TRBV12-3/TRBV12-4	TGTGCCAGCAGTACGGGTCCCCAGGTGAATCAGCCCCAGCATTTT	CASSTGPQVNQPQHF
TRBJ1-1	.	.	TRBV12-3/TRBV12-4	TGTGCCAGCAGCTGGATGAACACTGAAGCTTTCTTT	CASSWMNTEAFF
TRBJ1-1	.	.	TRBV20-1	TGCAGTCGGTTTGGAACAGTGAACACTGAAGCTTTCTTT	CSRFGTVNTEAFF
TRBJ2-5	.	.	TRBV5-6	TGTGCCAGCAGCTTTTCTGACCAAGAGACCCAGTACTTC	CASSFSDQETQYF
TRBJ1-5	.	.	TRBV29-1	TGCAGCGTTGCGACAGGTCTTAGCAATCAGCCCCAGCATTTT	CSVATGLSNQPQHF
TRBJ1-1	.	.	TRBV29-1	TGCAGCGTTGAAGGGGGCAGGAGCGAAGCTTTCTTT	CSVEGGRSEAFF
TRBJ1-5	once	.	TRBV7-9	TGTGCCAGCAGCTCGGGAGAAGGACCCCAGCATTTT	CASSSGEGPQHF
TRBJ2-1	.	.	TRBV6-2/TRBV6-3	TGTGCCAGCAGTCCCCGCATAGGAGTGGGCGGCTCCCTCTACAATGAGCAGTTCTTC	CASSPRIGVGGSLYNEQFF
TRBJ2-5	.	.	TRBV20-1	TGCAGTGCTAGAGTAAGGGCAGGGCCAGTGGAGACCCAGTACTTC	CSARVRAGPVETQYF
TRBJ1-2	.	.	TRBV20-1	TGCAGTGCTATTGAAAAGGCTAACTATGGCTACACCTTC	CSAIEKANYGYTF
TRBJ2-1	.	.	TRBV6-2/TRBV6-3	TGTGCCAGCAGCCCCCCCGGGGGGCTACAGAATGAGCAGTTCTTC	CASSPPGGLQNEQFF
TRBJ2-1	.	TRBD1	TRBV19	TGTGCCAGTAGTATCGTGAAGGGGGCTCGCAATGAGCAGTTCTTC	CASSIVKGARNEQFF
TRBJ2-3	.	TRBD1	TRBV28	TGTGCCAGCAGTGATGGACAGGGGGGCACAGATACGCAGTATTTT	CASSDGQGGTDTQYF
TRBJ2-5	.	.	TRBV5-1	TGCGCCAGCAGCTTGAAAAAGAGCCTCCGCCTTTACTTC	CASSLKKSLRLYF
TRBJ1-1	.	.	TRBV25-1	TGTGCCAGCAGTGCCGGCCGGCTCCCCAGGACTGAAGCTTTCTTT	CASSAGRLPRTEAFF
TRBJ2-7	once	.	TRBV15	TGTGCCACCAGCAGGGGGACGGTCAGCTCCTACGAGCAGTACTTC	CATSRGTVSSYEQYF
TRBJ2-1	.	.	TRBV6-2/TRBV6-3	TGTGCCAGCAGTTACCCTCTGGGCAGGGGGAAAGGAAGCGGGACCTACAATGAGCAGTTCTTC	CASSYPLGRGKGSGTYNEQFF
TRBJ1-1	.	.	TRBV12-3/TRBV12-4	TGTGCCAGCAGTTCCTACAGGGAAGCTTTCTTT	CASSSYREAFF
TRBJ1-4	.	.	TRBV2	TGTGCCAGGGCGGAGGGCTCGAAACTGTTTTTT	CARAEGSKLFF
TRBJ1-2	.	.	TRBV30	TGTGCCTGGAGTGTACTCCGGCAGGGTACGAGTGGCTACACCTTC	CAWSVLRQGTSGYTF
TRBJ1-1	.	.	TRBV18	TGTGCCAGCTCACCACGGGCCCTGGGCACTGAAGCTTTCTTT	CASSPRALGTEAFF
TRBJ1-5	.	.	TRBV12-3/TRBV12-4	TGTGCCAGCAGTTTAGCCAGGGGCGCGAATCAGCCCCAGCATTTT	CASSLARGANQPQHF
TRBJ1-4	.	.	TRBV2	TGTGCCAGCAGTGGTTCGGCGGGGGAAAAACTGTTTTTT	CASSGSAGEKLFF
TRBJ2-3	.	TRBD2	TRBV7-9	TGTGCCAGCAGCCCACCGCTCCGACTAGCGGGGGGCGGGAAGAACGCGCAGTATTTT	CASSPPLRLAGGGKNAQYF
TRBJ1-1	few	TRBD1	TRBV9	TGTGCCAGCAGCGCCCGACAGGGGTTGAACACTGAAGCTTTCTTT	CASSARQGLNTEAFF
TRBJ2-3	.	TRBD2	TRBV7-2	TGTGCCAGCAGCTTCGAGCGGGGGAGAGCAGATACGCAGTATTTT	CASSFERGRADTQYF
TRBJ2-2	.	.	TRBV27	TGTGCCAGCAAGAGATCCGGCCTATTCGGGGAGCTGTTTTTT	CASKRSGLFGELFF
TRBJ2-2	.	TRBD2	TRBV10-3	TGTGCCATCAGTGATGGGACTAGTGCTAACACCGGGGAGCTGTTTTTT	CAISDGTSANTGELFF
TRBJ2-5	.	.	TRBV6-5	TGTGCCAGCAGTTCCGGACGGGACCAAGAGACCCAGTACTTC	CASSSGRDQETQYF
TRBJ2-3	.	.	TRBV7-9	TGTGCCAGCAGCCTCGATGTAGATACGCAGTATTTT	CASSLDVDTQYF
TRBJ2-5	.	.	TRBV10-3	TGTGCCATCAGTGTAGGGGGGAGACAAGAGACCCAGTACTTC	CAISVGGRQETQYF
TRBJ1-1	.	.	TRBV5-4	TGTGCCAGCAGCTTGGCTGCGGGGCTAGTCACTGAAGCTTTCTTT	CASSLAAGLVTEAFF
TRBJ2-1	.	.	TRBV12-3/TRBV12-4	TGTGCCAGCAGTCCCTCCGGGACTCAGAGGGCAGATGAGCAGTTCTTC	CASSPSGTQRADEQFF
TRBJ2-3	.	TRBD2	TRBV5-1	TGCGCCAGCAGCTCCTTAGCGGGGGGGAGCACAGATACGCAGTATTTT	CASSSLAGGSTDTQYF
TRBJ2-7	.	.	TRBV6-6	TGTGCCAGCAGTTACCTGGGGGGCGAGAACGAGCAGTACTTC	CASSYLGGENEQYF
TRBJ1-2	.	TRBD1	TRBV6-5	TGTGCCAGCAGTACTCGACAGGGGGGTGGCTACACCTTC	CASSTRQGGGYTF
TRBJ1-1	.	TRBD1	TRBV5-1	TGCGCCAGCAGCAACTTTGGGACAGTGGGCACTGAAGCTTTCTTT	CASSNFGTVGTEAFF
TRBJ1-6	.	.	TRBV20-1	TGCAGTGCTGGCAGGCCCTATAATTCACCCCTCCACTTT	CSAGRPYNSPLHF
TRBJ1-6	.	TRBD1	TRBV2	TGTGCCATTGGAGACAGGGAGGATTCACCCCTCCACTTT	CAIGDREDSPLHF
TRBJ1-6	once	.	TRBV2	TGTGCCAGCAGTGAAGCACCTGGGGGGGCGCGTTCACCCCTCCACTTT	CASSEAPGGARSPLHF